This T cell receptor beta chain derives from a study of blood T cell repertoires in COVID-19. Study-wide context: Samples taken during acute and convalescent COVID-19 were collected in the United States, Italy and Spain. The cDNA or gDNA used as material had been derived from T cells, B-cell-depleted T cells, or PBMCs.

Methods used by the authors: How many nucleated cells were present was estimated from reference gene primer amplification. Profiling relied on immunoSEQ multiplex PCR, and the TCRdb table lists in-frame clones only, not all of them. That table is the source of V, J and clone size, and D and trimming were worked out from the DNA. The data contain 25,000 to 35,000 clones, roughly nine tenths of them singletons. The germline V and J ends were trimmed by 4 bases and 8 bases, with 17 bases remaining between them. The CDR3 covers 15 residues. CDR1 and CDR2 (germline): SNHLY, FYNNEI. Sequencing was done on a sample of peripheral blood. V usage is TRBV2 and J usage is TRBJ1-4; perhaps TRBD1 as D (5 bases). This clonotype was obtained from a human donor in a cohort sampled during active COVID-19. CDR3 DNA: TGTGCCAGCAGTGGGGGGACGGGGGACGGAGAAAAACTGTTTTTT. This codes for CASSGGTGDGEKLFF.